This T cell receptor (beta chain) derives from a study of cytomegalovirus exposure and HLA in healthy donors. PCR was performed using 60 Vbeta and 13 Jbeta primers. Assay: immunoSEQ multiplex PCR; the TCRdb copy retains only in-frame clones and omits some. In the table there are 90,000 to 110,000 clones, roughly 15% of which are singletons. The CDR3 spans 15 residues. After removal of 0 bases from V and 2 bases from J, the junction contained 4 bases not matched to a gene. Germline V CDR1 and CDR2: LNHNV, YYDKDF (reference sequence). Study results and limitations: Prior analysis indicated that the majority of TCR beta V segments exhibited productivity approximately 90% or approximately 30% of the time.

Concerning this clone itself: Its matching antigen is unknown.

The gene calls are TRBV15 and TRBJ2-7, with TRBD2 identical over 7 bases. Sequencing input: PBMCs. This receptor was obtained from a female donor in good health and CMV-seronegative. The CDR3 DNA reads TGTGCCACCAGCAGAGAAGCGGGGTCCCCCTACGAGCAGTACTTC. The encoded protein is CATSREAGSPYEQYF. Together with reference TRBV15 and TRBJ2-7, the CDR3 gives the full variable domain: DAMVIQNPRYQVTQFGKPVTLSCSQTLNHNVMYWYQQKSSQAPKLLFHYYDKDFNNEADTPDNFQSRRPNTSFCFLDIRSPGLGDTAMYLCATSREAGSPYEQYFGPGTRLTVT.